A single sample gave rise to the 13 T cell receptor beta chains below, sequenced in a study of patients and donors after allogeneic stem cell transplantation (dated by TCRdb to 2020 to 2022). The library was generated by RT-PCR. Reads for this sample came from a NextSeq 550. TCRdb itself trimmed the public reads at Q25 with fastp, ran MiXCR and retained productive beta chains. Every entry covers one CDR3 protein and lists the most common genes and DNA from its rows. In all, the sample holds about 960,000 distinct CDR3 sequences, and more than 15% of those were seen once. The top ten hold roughly 6.4% of the sample. Sequenced input: blood, either unsorted or a sorted T cell fraction (not recorded which). The receptors shown here come from a human donor who was either an allogeneic HSCT recipient or a stem cell or donor lymphocyte infusion donor (not recorded which). It is not recorded whose cells these are; they may come from a transplant donor.

The CDR3 reads CASSHPAGQFF. The CDR3 DNA follows: TGTGCCAGCAGCCATCCAGCGGGGCAGTTCTTC. V is TRBV3-1 and J is TRBJ2-1; TRBD2 is a possible D gene (6 bases). Germline V gene data show CDR1 as LGHDT and CDR2 as YNNKEL (reference sequence). This CDR3 spans 11 amino acids. Trimming stripped 3 bases from V and 12 bases from J, with 9 bases between.

This clonotype was counted between two and nine times. V and J are TRBV3-1 and TRBJ1-6; TRBD1 is a possible D gene (5 bases). V lost 0 bases, J lost 8 bases, and 11 bases lay in between. This CDR3 has 15 residues. From germline, CDR1 is LGHDT and CDR2 YNNKEL (reference sequence). Written as DNA, the CDR3 is TGTGCCAGCAGCCAAGACCGGGGGTGGGATTCACCCCTCCACTTT. Residues: CASSQDRGWDSPLHF.

This clonotype has a handful of counts. The chain uses TRBV12-3 or TRBV12-4 and TRBJ2-1; D is unresolved. This CDR3 contains 11 residues. V was cut by 3 bases and J by 14 bases, with 11 bases left in between. The CDR3 sequence is CASSFRLEEFF. The CDR3 DNA reads TGTGCCAGCAGTTTCAGGCTAGAGGAGTTCTTC.

This chain links TRBV20-1 with TRBJ1-5; D unresolved. The V end was cut by 6 bases, the J end by 1 base, with 10 bases between. The CDR3 covers 13 residues. Germline V gives CDR1 DFQATT, CDR2 SNEGSKA (reference sequence). In nucleotides, the CDR3 is TGCAGTGCGAAATCTGAAAGCAATCAGCCCCAGCATTTT. Amino acid sequence: CSAKSESNQPQHF.

The chain is built from TRBV27 and TRBJ2-7, with D possibly being TRBD1 or TRBD2 (5 bases each). V lost 5 bases to trimming and J lost 7 bases, with 21 bases between them. Germline V gene sequence: CDR1 MNHEY, CDR2 SMNVEV (reference sequence). The length of the CDR3 is 15 residues. CDR3 nucleotide sequence: TGTGCCAGCAGTCCCCGGGACGTGTATGTTCGGGAGCAGTACTTC. Translating it yields CASSPRDVYVREQYF.

This clonotype was seen more than once but under ten times. The rearrangement uses TRBV30 and TRBJ1-1; TRBD1 matches 7 bases. V trimming: 6 bases; J trimming: 5 bases; junction bases outside the gene matches: 9. In germline, CDR1 is GTSNPN, CDR2 SVGIG (reference sequence). The CDR3 spans 13 residues. The CDR3 protein is CACNRGQGTEAFF. In nucleotides, the CDR3 is TGTGCCTGTAACAGGGGCCAAGGGACTGAAGCTTTCTTT.

This clonotype came up once. The J gene is TRBJ2-1, the V gene TRBV27, with TRBD2 matching over 11 bases. Germline V gene sequence: CDR1 MNHEY, CDR2 SMNVEV (reference sequence). V dropped 6 bases and J dropped 10; count of bases not matched to a gene: 11. The CDR3 spans 15 residues. The CDR3 sequence: CASRSSGRASGEQFF. CDR3 nucleotide sequence: TGTGCCAGCAGGAGTAGCGGGAGGGCCTCAGGCGAGCAGTTCTTC.

The CDR3 sequence: CASSLLGGQGIDGYTF. DNA for the CDR3: TGTGCCAGCAGCTTATTAGGGGGACAGGGGATAGATGGCTACACCTTC. The chain uses TRBV7-3 and TRBJ1-2; TRBD1 matches 10 bases. Germline V gene data show CDR1 as SGHTA and CDR2 as FQGTGA. The CDR3 is made up of 16 amino acids. V shed 2 bases, J shed 6 bases, and the junction held 9 bases outside the gene matches.

This clonotype showed up just a few times. In DNA form, the CDR3 reads TGTGCCAGCAGTTTAATGTTGGGGGCAGGTGGCTACACCTTC. Protein: CASSLMLGAGGYTF. The chain joins TRBV12-3 or TRBV12-4 to TRBJ1-2; weak D call: TRBD1 (6 bases). Between the trimmed V and J ends, which lost 2 bases and 7 bases, there was a span of 14 bases. The CDR3 loop spans 14 amino acids.

This clonotype has only a few counts. This chain joins TRBV5-1 and TRBJ2-7; the D gene is possibly TRBD2 (6 bases). Trimming removed 0 bases at V and 7 bases at J, with 14 bases between. Germline lookup yields CDR1 SGHRS and CDR2 YFSETQ. CDR3 length equals 14 residues. CDR3 DNA: TGCGCCAGCAGCTTGGTTTCCAGCGCGGGGGAGCAGTACTTC. Protein: CASSLVSSAGEQYF.

This clonotype has just a few counts. J is TRBJ2-1 and V is TRBV30, with 8 nucleotides matching TRBD2. Germline CDR1 and CDR2: GTSNPN and SVGIG (reference sequence). This CDR3 comprises 13 residues. Unmatched junction bases numbered 1, after V lost 2 bases and J lost 4 bases. CDR3 amino acids: CAWSSGGYNEQFF. The CDR3 region has the DNA TGTGCCTGGAGTAGCGGGGGATACAATGAGCAGTTCTTC. Supplemented by reference TRBV30 and TRBJ2-1, the full variable domain reads SQTIHQWPATLVQPVGSPLSLECTVEGTSNPNLYWYRQAAGRGLQLLFYSVGIGQISSEVPQNLSASRPQDRQFILSSKKLLLSDSGFYLCAWSSGGYNEQFFGPGTRLTVL.

This clonotype was counted only a few times. The gene calls are TRBV7-2 and TRBJ1-1, with TRBD1 matching 7 bases. The CDR3 runs to 14 residues. Germline V lookup: CDR1 SGHTA, CDR2 FQGNSA. V lost 3 bases and J lost 8; bases outside the gene matches: 9. CDR3 in amino acids: CASSLQQGKGEAFF. The CDR3 DNA reads as TGTGCCAGCAGCTTGCAACAGGGGAAGGGGGAAGCTTTCTTT. The full variable domain, with the rest looked up from reference TRBV7-2 and TRBJ1-1, is GAGVSQSPSNKVTEKGKDVELRCDPISGHTALYWYRQSLGQGLEFLIYFQGNSAPDKSGLPSDRFSAERTGGSVSTLTIQRTQQEDSAVYLCASSLQQGKGEAFFGQGTRLTVV.

A few counts support this clonotype. The chain combines TRBV10-3 with TRBJ1-1; 7 bases line up with TRBD1. The ends lost 9 bases at V and 6 bases at J; junction bases unmatched: 7. The CDR3 totals 12 residues. Looked up from germline, CDR1 is ENHRY and CDR2 is SYGVKD. In DNA form, the CDR3 reads TGTGCCATTGGGAGACAGGGACCTGAAGCTTTCTTT. Protein: CAIGRQGPEAFF.